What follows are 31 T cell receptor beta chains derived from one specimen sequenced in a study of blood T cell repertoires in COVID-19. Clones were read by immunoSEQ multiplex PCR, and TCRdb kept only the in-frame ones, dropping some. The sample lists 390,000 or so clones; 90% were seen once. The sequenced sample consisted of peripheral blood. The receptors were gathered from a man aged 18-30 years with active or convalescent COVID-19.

CDR3 sequence (DNA): TGCGCCAGCAGTGAGGGCGTGGAGAAGGGAGAAATCTCTGGAAACACCATATATTTT. This gives the protein CASSEGVEKGEISGNTIYF. This chain links TRBV10-1 with TRBJ1-3, with D uncertain. CDR1 and CDR2 (germline): WNHNN, SYGVQD (reference sequence). There are 19 residues in the CDR3. V shed 2 bases and J shed 0 bases, with 20 bases lying between them.

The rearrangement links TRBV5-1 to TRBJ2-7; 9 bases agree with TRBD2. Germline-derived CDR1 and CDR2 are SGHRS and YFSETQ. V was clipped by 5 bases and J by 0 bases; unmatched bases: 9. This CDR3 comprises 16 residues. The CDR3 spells CASRTGTSTLSYEQYF. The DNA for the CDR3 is TGCGCCAGCAGAACCGGGACTAGCACCCTCTCCTACGAGCAGTACTTC.

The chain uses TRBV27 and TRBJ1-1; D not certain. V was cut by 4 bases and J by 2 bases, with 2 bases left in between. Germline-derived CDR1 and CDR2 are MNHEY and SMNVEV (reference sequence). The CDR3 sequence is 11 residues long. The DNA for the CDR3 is TGTGCCAGCAGTTCAAACACTGAAGCTTTCTTT. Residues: CASSSNTEAFF.

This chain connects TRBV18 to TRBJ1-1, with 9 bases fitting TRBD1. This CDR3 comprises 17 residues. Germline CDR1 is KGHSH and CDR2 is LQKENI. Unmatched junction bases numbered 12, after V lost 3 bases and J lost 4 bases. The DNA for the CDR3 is TGTGCCAGCTCACCGCGGTCGCTACAGGGGGCGCGCACTGAAGCTTTCTTT. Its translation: CASSPRSLQGARTEAFF.

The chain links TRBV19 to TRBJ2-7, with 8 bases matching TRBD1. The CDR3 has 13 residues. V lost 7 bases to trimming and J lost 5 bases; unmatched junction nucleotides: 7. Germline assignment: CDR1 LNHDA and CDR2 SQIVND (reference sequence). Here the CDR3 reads CASTSDRGNEQYF. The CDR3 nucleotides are TGTGCCAGTACTTCCGACAGGGGCAACGAGCAGTACTTC.

CDR3 in DNA: TGTGCCAGCAGTTCCGGCGGGCAGGGGAAGGACACTGAAGCTTTCTTT. Translated: CASSSGGQGKDTEAFF. The chain has TRBV28 and TRBJ1-1, with TRBD1 as a possible D gene (6 bases). V lost 4 bases, J lost 3 bases, and 18 bases lay in between. Per germline, CDR1 MDHEN and CDR2 SYDVKM. The CDR3 runs 16 residues.

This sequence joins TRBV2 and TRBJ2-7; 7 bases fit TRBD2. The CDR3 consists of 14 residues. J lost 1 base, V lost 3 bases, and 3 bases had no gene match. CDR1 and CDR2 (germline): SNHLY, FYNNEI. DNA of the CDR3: TGTGCCAGCAGTGACGGGGACTATTCCTACGAGCAGTACTTC. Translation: CASSDGDYSYEQYF.

The CDR3 sequence is CASSQGPGTGKPSGNTIYF. The CDR3 DNA sequence: TGCGCCAGCAGTCAAGGCCCCGGGACAGGAAAACCCTCTGGAAACACCATATATTTT. V usage is TRBV23-1 and J usage is TRBJ1-3; TRBD1 matches at 8 bases. TRBV23-1 is recorded as an ORF, its role being uncertain. The CDR3 sequence is 19 residues long. Losses at the gene ends were 2 bases for V and 0 bases for J; bases not matched to a gene: 12.

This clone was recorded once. This chain's CDR3 is CASSQTGFFFEQYF. The CDR3 DNA reads TGTGCCAGCAGCCAGACAGGTTTTTTTTTCGAGCAGTACTTC. The rearrangement uses TRBV27 and TRBJ2-7; maybe TRBD1 (6 bases). This CDR3 comprises 14 residues. Trimming shortened V by 6 bases and J by 6 bases, and 18 bases separated the two germline ends. The germline CDR1 and CDR2 sequences are MNHEY and SMNVEV (reference sequence).

The CDR3 DNA follows: TGTGCCAGCAGTACCAGGGACAGGTCTGATGGCTACACCTTC. It codes for CASSTRDRSDGYTF. The rearrangement joins TRBV27 to TRBJ1-2; 8 positions agree with TRBD1. Germline V gene lookup returns CDR1 MNHEY and CDR2 SMNVEV (reference sequence). CDR3 size: 14 residues. V shed 5 bases and J 6 bases; nucleotides not matched to a gene: 8.

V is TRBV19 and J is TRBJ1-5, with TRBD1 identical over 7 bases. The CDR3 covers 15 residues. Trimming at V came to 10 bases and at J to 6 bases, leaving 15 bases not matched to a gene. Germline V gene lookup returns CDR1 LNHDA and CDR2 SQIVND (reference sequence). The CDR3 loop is CATERYRGSGQPQHF. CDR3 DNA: TGTGCCACCGAGAGGTACAGGGGATCGGGTCAGCCCCAGCATTTT.

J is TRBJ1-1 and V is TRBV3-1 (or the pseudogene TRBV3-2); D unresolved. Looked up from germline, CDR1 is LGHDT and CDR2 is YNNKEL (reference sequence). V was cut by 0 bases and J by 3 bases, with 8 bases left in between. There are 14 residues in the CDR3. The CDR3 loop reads CASSQDSVYTEAFF. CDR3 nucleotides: TGTGCCAGCAGCCAAGATTCGGTCTACACTGAAGCTTTCTTT.

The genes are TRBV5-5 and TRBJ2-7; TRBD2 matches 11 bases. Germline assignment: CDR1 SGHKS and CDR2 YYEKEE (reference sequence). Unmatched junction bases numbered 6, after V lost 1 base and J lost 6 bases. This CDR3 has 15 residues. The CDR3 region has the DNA TGTGCCAGCAGCTTGTCCACTAGCGGGAGCTTCGAGCAGTACTTC. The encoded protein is CASSLSTSGSFEQYF.

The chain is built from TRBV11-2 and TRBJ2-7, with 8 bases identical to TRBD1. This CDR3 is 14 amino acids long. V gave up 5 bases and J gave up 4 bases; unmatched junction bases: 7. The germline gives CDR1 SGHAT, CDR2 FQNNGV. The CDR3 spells CASSQTGGRYEQYF. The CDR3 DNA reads TGTGCCAGCAGCCAAACAGGGGGTAGATACGAGCAGTACTTC.

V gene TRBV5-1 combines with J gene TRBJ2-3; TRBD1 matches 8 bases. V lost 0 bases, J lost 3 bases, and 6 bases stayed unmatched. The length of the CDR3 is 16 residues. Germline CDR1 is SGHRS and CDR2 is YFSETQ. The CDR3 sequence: CASSLETGVVTDTQYF. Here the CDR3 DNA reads TGCGCCAGCAGCTTGGAGACAGGGGTTGTGACAGATACGCAGTATTTT.

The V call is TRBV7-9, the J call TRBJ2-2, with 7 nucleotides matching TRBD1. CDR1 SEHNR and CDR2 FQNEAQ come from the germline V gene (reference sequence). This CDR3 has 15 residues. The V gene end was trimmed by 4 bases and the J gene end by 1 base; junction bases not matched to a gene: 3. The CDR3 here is CASSWDRQNTGELFF. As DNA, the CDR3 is TGTGCCAGCAGCTGGGACAGACAGAACACCGGGGAGCTGTTTTTT. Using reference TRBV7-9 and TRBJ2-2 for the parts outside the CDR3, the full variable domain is DTGVSQNPRHKITKRGQNVTFRCDPISEHNRLYWYRQTLGQGPEFLTYFQNEAQLEKSRLLSDRFSAERPKGSFSTLEIQRTEQGDSAMYLCASSWDRQNTGELFFGEGSRLTVL.

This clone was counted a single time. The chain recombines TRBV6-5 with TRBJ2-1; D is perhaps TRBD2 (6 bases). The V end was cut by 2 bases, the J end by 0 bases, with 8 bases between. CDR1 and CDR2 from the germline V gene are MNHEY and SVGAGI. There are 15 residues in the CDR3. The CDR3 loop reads CASSYRGSSYNEQFF. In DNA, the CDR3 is TGTGCCAGCAGTTACCGGGGGAGCTCCTACAATGAGCAGTTCTTC.

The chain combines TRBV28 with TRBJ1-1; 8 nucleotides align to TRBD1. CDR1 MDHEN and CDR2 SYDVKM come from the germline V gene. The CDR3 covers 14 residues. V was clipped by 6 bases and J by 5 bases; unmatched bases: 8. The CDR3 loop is CASRPGTGLTEAFF. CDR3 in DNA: TGTGCCAGCAGACCCGGGACAGGTCTAACTGAAGCTTTCTTT.

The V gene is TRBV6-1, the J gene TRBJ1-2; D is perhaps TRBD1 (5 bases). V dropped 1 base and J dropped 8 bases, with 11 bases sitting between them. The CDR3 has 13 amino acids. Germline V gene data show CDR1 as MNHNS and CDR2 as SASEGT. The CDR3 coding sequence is TGTGCCAGCAGTGAAGAGCAGGGTTTAGGCTACACCTTC. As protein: CASSEEQGLGYTF.

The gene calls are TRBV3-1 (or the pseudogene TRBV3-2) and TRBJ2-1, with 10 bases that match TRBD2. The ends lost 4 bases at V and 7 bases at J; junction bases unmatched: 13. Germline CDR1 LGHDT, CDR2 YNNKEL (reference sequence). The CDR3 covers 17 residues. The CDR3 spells CASSPFRTSGESNEQFF. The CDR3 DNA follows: TGTGCCAGCAGCCCTTTCCGGACTAGCGGCGAGTCTAATGAGCAGTTCTTC.

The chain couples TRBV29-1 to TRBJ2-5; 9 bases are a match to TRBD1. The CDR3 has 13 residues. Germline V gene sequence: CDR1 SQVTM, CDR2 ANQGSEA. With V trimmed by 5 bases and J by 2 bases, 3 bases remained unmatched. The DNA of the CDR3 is TGCAGCGTTACAGGGGGCCTTCAAGAGACCCAGTACTTC. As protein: CSVTGGLQETQYF.

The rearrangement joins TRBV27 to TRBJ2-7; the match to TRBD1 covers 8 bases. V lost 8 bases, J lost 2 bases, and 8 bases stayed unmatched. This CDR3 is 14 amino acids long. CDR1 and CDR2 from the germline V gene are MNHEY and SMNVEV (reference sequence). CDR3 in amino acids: CASGPGQGTYEQYF. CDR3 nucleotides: TGTGCCAGCGGGCCCGGACAGGGAACCTACGAGCAGTACTTC.

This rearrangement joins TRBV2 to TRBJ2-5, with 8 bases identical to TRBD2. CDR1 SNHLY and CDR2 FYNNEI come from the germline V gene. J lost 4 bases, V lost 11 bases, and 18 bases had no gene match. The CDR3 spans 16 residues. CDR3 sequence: CAGRAPGLGTGETQYF. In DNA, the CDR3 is TGTGCCGGAAGGGCGCCGGGACTAGGGACCGGAGAGACCCAGTACTTC. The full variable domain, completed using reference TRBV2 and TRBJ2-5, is EPEVTQTPSHQVTQMGQEVILRCVPISNHLYFYWYRQILGQKVEFLVSFYNNEISEKSEIFDDQFSVERPDGSNFTLKIRSTKLEDSAMYFCAGRAPGLGTGETQYFGPGTRLLVL.

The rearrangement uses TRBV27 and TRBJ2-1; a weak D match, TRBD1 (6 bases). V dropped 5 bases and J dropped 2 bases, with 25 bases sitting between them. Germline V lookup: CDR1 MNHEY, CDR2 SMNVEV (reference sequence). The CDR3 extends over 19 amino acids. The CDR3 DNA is TGTGCCAGCAGTCCGAGCGTCGAGAAGACAGGATGGACCTACAATGAGCAGTTCTTC. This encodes CASSPSVEKTGWTYNEQFF.

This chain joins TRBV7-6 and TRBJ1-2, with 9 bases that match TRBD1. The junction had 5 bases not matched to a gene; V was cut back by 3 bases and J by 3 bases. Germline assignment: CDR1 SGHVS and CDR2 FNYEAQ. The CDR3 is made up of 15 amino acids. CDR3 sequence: CASSLARDRDYGYTF. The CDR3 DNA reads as TGTGCCAGCAGCTTGGCCCGGGACAGGGACTATGGCTACACCTTC.

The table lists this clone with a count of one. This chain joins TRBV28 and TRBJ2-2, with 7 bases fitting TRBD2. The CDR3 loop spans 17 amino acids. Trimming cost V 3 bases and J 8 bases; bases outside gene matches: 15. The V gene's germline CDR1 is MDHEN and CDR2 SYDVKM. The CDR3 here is CASSFESLAAKTGELFF. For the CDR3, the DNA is TGTGCCAGCAGTTTCGAATCCCTAGCGGCGAAAACTGGGGAGCTGTTTTTT. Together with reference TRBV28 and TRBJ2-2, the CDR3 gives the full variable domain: DVKVTQSSRYLVKRTGEKVFLECVQDMDHENMFWYRQDPGLGLRLIYFSYDVKMKEKGDIPEGYSVSREKKERFSLILESASTNQTSMYLCASSFESLAAKTGELFFGEGSRLTVL.

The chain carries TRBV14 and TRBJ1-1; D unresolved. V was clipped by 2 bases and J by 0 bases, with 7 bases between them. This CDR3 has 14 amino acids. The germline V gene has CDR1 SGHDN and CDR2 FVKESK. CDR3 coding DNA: TGTGCCAGCAGCCAACAATTTCTGAACACTGAAGCTTTCTTT. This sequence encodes CASSQQFLNTEAFF.

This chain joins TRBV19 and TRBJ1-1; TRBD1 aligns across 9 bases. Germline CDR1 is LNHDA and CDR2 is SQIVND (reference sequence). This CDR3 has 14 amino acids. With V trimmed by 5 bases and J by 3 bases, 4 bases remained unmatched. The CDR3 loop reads CASSPGDRDTEAFF. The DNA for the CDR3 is TGTGCCAGTAGTCCCGGGGACAGGGACACTGAAGCTTTCTTT.

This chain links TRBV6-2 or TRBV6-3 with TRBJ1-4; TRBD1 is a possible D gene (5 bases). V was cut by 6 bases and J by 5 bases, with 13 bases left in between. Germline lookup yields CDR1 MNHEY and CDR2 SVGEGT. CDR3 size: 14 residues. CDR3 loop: CASSRGQINEKLFF. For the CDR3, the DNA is TGTGCCAGCAGCCGCGGACAAATAAATGAAAAACTGTTTTTT.

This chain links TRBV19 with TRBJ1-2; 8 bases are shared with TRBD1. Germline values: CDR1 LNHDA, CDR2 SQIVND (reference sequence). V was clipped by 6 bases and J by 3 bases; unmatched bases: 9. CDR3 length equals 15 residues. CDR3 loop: CASRDRETHYYGYTF. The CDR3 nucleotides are TGTGCCAGTAGGGACAGGGAAACCCACTACTATGGCTACACCTTC.

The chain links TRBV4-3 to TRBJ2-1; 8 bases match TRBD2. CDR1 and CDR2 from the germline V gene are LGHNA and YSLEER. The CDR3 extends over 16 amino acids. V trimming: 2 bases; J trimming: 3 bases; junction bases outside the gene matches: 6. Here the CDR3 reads CASSQFSGLGYNEQFF. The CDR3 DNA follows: TGCGCCAGCAGCCAATTTTCGGGACTAGGCTACAATGAGCAGTTCTTC.